This TCR beta chain stems from a study of human T cells and chemical hapten exposure. The overall study: Diphenylcyclopropenone was applied weekly to patients' scalps across the roughly 24-week study. Yields of TCR per sample differed, chiefly owing to small differences in pooled library volume.

Unique molecular identifiers were affixed to discrete cDNA molecules within the library. TCRdb reprocessed the RACE reads via MiXCR and lists one record per CDR3 protein. The sample consists of more than 150,000 distinct CDR3 sequences, roughly a quarter of them appearing once. In its sample, this clonotype was seen a few times. The CDR3 is 15 amino acids. V gave up 4 bases and J gave up 7 bases, with 18 bases separating them. Germline CDR1 and CDR2: SGHRS and YFSETQ. Stated time point: patch test 3, about 24 weeks after DPC sensitization. Stated treatment: therapeutic diphenylcyclopropenone sensitization with weekly scalp DPC.

The chain employs TRBV5-1 and TRBJ2-1; a possible D gene is TRBD1 (7 bases). This receptor was identified in a woman in her thirties or forties with alopecia areata. Some clones in this sample may be carry-over from other donors' samples. Sample: whole blood, taken in connection with sensitization to the hapten diphenylcyclopropenone (DPC). The CDR3 DNA sequence: TGCGCCAGCAGCGCGGGACAGCCCGGTAAGAATGAGCAGTTCTTC. It codes for CASSAGQPGKNEQFF.